The 24 T cell receptor beta chains listed next were all sequenced from one sample in a study of blood T cell repertoires in COVID-19. TCRdb's copy holds only in-frame clones and misses some; the assay was immunoSEQ multiplex PCR. The repertoire includes almost 400,000 clones, over 75% of them detected once, and about 2.3% sits in the top ten. The sequenced sample was peripheral blood. These receptors were collected from a woman aged 60-75 years with COVID-19, enrolled during active disease.

The chain carries TRBV2 and TRBJ1-2; D unclear. CDR1 is SNHLY, CDR2 FYNNEI, per germline. CDR3 length: 13 amino acids. V gave up 8 bases and J gave up 3 bases, with 13 bases separating them. Written as DNA, the CDR3 is TGTGCCAGCGAGGGAGGGAGCGACTATGGCTACACCTTC. Protein product: CASEGGSDYGYTF.

With regard to this clone: This CDR3 is also generated by other DNA sequences in the sample. The CDR3 spells CASSLLQGTDTQYF. Written as DNA, the CDR3 is TGTGCCAGCAGTTTATTACAGGGCACAGATACGCAGTATTTT. The rearrangement joins TRBV28 to TRBJ2-3; D perhaps matches TRBD1 (5 bases). Germline V gene data show CDR1 as MDHEN and CDR2 as SYDVKM. Trimming cost V 1 base and J 1 base, with 6 bases left between them. This CDR3 has 14 amino acids.

V gene TRBV28 combines with J gene TRBJ2-7, with 9 bases identical to TRBD2. CDR1 MDHEN and CDR2 SYDVKM come from the germline V gene. The ends lost 2 bases at V and 6 bases at J; junction bases unmatched: 8. The CDR3 runs 15 residues. The CDR3 protein is CASSLAGGFAGEQYF. In DNA, the CDR3 is TGTGCCAGCAGTTTAGCGGGGGGGTTCGCGGGCGAGCAGTACTTC.

The V and J genes are TRBV7-2 and TRBJ1-5; 7 bases agree with TRBD1. V was clipped by 1 base and J by 4 bases; unmatched bases: 4. Germline assignment: CDR1 SGHTA and CDR2 FQGNSA. The CDR3 has 15 residues. Here the CDR3 reads CASSLEGQRNQPQHF. In DNA, the CDR3 is TGTGCCAGCAGCTTAGAGGGACAGAGAAATCAGCCCCAGCATTTT.

The rearrangement links TRBV9 to TRBJ1-2; 12 nucleotides align to TRBD1. Germline-derived CDR1 and CDR2 are SGDLS and YYNGEE. V gave up 0 bases and J gave up 4 bases; unmatched junction bases: 7. The CDR3 runs to 17 residues. DNA for the CDR3: TGTGCCAGCAGCGTAGGGGACAGGGGGCGTTTTGGCTATGGCTACACCTTC. Translated, it gives CASSVGDRGRFGYGYTF.

This chain joins TRBV7-5 and TRBJ2-3; the table calls TRBD2, which could not be checked here. TRBV7-5 constitutes a pseudogene. The CDR3 runs to 18 residues. The CDR3 region is CVRSLMAGLADSTDTQYF. The CDR3 DNA reads as TGTGTCAGAAGCTTAATGGCTGGACTAGCGGATAGCACAGATACGCAGTATTTT.

The gene calls are TRBV5-5 and TRBJ1-1; D might be TRBD1 (5 bases). Germline lookup yields CDR1 SGHKS and CDR2 YYEKEE (reference sequence). CDR3 length: 13 amino acids. Deletions cut 0 bases from V and 7 bases from J, with 10 bases between. CDR3 nucleotides: TGTGCCAGCAGCTTGGCGCGCGGGGGTGAAGCTTTCTTT. Protein product: CASSLARGGEAFF.

The V gene is TRBV3-1 (or the pseudogene TRBV3-2), the J gene TRBJ2-2; 11 bases agree with TRBD1. Trimming at V came to 5 bases and at J to 2 bases, leaving 13 bases not matched to a gene. This CDR3 contains 19 residues. Germline V gene sequence: CDR1 LGHDT, CDR2 YNNKEL (reference sequence). The DNA for the CDR3 is TGTGCCAGCAGCTTCCGGGTTGGACAGGGGGCGGGCAACACCGGGGAGCTGTTTTTT. Protein sequence: CASSFRVGQGAGNTGELFF.

The gene calls are TRBV5-1 and TRBJ1-3; tentative D call: TRBD1 (6 bases). V was trimmed by 6 bases and J by 2 bases, leaving 12 bases between them. The CDR3 has 14 residues. The germline CDR1 and CDR2 sequences are SGHRS and YFSETQ. The CDR3 loop is CASMQGQAGNTIYF. CDR3 bases: TGCGCCAGCATGCAGGGACAAGCTGGAAACACCATATATTTT. The full variable domain, in which reference TRBV5-1 and TRBJ1-3 provide the parts outside the CDR3, is KAGVTQTPRYLIKTRGQQVTLSCSPISGHRSVSWYQQTPGQGLQFLFEYFSETQRNKGNFPGRFSGRQFSNSRSEMNVSTLELGDSALYLCASMQGQAGNTIYFGEGSWLTVV.

The genes are TRBV6-5 and TRBJ1-6; 7 nucleotides match TRBD1. Germline CDR1 is MNHEY and CDR2 is SVGAGI. The CDR3 covers 13 residues. Trimming at V came to 0 bases and at J to 11 bases, leaving 1 base not matched to a gene. CDR3 in amino acids: CASSYSGQTPLHF. The CDR3 nucleotides are TGTGCCAGCAGTTACTCGGGACAGACACCCCTCCACTTT.

The chain is built from TRBV7-3 and TRBJ1-1; perhaps TRBD1 as D (5 bases). Trimming cost V 6 bases and J 4 bases, with 12 bases left between them. Per the germline V gene, CDR1 is SGHTA and CDR2 is FQGTGA. The length of the CDR3 is 13 residues. The DNA for the CDR3 is TGTGCCAGCAGTCGGGGGTTGGCCACTGAAGCTTTCTTT. It is translated as CASSRGLATEAFF.

The rearrangement links TRBV6-4 to TRBJ2-3; D not resolved. V shed 0 bases and J shed 6 bases, with 7 bases lying between them. The CDR3 length is 13 residues. From germline, CDR1 is MRHNA and CDR2 SNTAGT. CDR3 protein: CASSDSKRDTQYF. CDR3 sequence (DNA): TGTGCCAGCAGTGACTCGAAACGGGATACGCAGTATTTT.

The chain uses TRBV5-1 and TRBJ1-2; 8 bases are shared with TRBD1. The CDR3 runs to 15 residues. CDR1 is SGHRS, CDR2 YFSETQ, per germline. V lost 1 base to trimming and J lost 1 base; unmatched junction nucleotides: 3. CDR3 sequence: CASSLTGGGNYGYTF. CDR3 DNA: TGCGCCAGCAGCTTGACAGGGGGTGGTAACTATGGCTACACCTTC.

The genes are TRBV5-1 and TRBJ2-7, with D possibly being TRBD1 (6 bases). The CDR3 runs 16 residues. Germline CDR1 SGHRS, CDR2 YFSETQ. V was trimmed by 2 bases and J by 6 bases, leaving 21 bases between them. Here the CDR3 reads CASSFSGLGALGEQYF. For the CDR3, the DNA is TGCGCCAGCAGCTTCAGTGGACTGGGGGCCCTTGGCGAGCAGTACTTC.

A single count supports this clone. The gene calls are TRBV5-1 and TRBJ2-7; 9 bases map to TRBD1. The V segment lost 9 bases and the J segment 6 bases; nucleotides outside the gene matches: 13. CDR1 SGHRS and CDR2 YFSETQ come from the germline V gene. The CDR3 runs 14 residues. CDR3 protein: CATAPGQGPAEQYF. The CDR3, as DNA: TGCGCCACCGCGCCGGGACAGGGCCCTGCCGAGCAGTACTTC. Full variable domain (remainder filled in from reference TRBV5-1 and TRBJ2-7): KAGVTQTPRYLIKTRGQQVTLSCSPISGHRSVSWYQQTPGQGLQFLFEYFSETQRNKGNFPGRFSGRQFSNSRSEMNVSTLELGDSALYLCATAPGQGPAEQYFGPGTRLTVT.

The genes are TRBV2 and TRBJ1-6, with a tentative D call TRBD1 (6 bases). Germline values: CDR1 SNHLY, CDR2 FYNNEI. V was clipped by 0 bases and J by 5 bases, with 8 bases between them. CDR3 length: 15 amino acids. This CDR3 reads CASSEAGQNNSPLHF. CDR3 coding DNA: TGTGCCAGCAGTGAAGCTGGACAGAATAATTCACCCCTCCACTTT.

J is TRBJ2-5 and V is TRBV18, with 7 positions matching TRBD1. V was clipped by 1 base and J by 2 bases; unmatched bases: 4. CDR1 KGHSH and CDR2 LQKENI come from the germline V gene. The CDR3 runs to 15 residues. CDR3: CASSPHQGVQETQYF. CDR3 sequence (DNA): TGTGCCAGCTCACCACACCAGGGGGTTCAAGAGACCCAGTACTTC.

The rearrangement uses TRBV5-6 and TRBJ1-5; D possibly corresponds to TRBD1 (6 bases). Trimming left V 4 bases short and J 2 bases short, with 16 bases between. From germline, CDR1 is SGHDT and CDR2 YYEEEE. This CDR3 contains 16 residues. The CDR3 sequence: CASSPAKGGGNQPQHF. Here the CDR3 DNA reads TGTGCCAGCAGCCCAGCCAAAGGGGGAGGCAATCAGCCCCAGCATTTT. Looking up the rest from reference TRBV5-6 and TRBJ1-5 gives the full variable domain: DAGVTQSPTHLIKTRGQQVTLRCSPKSGHDTVSWYQQALGQGPQFIFQYYEEEERQRGNFPDRFSGHQFPNYSSELNVNALLLGDSALYLCASSPAKGGGNQPQHFGDGTRLSIL.

This rearrangement joins TRBV6-5 to TRBJ2-2; D unclear. The CDR3 runs to 13 residues. V lost 7 bases and J 3 bases, leaving 9 bases between the germline ends. Germline loops: CDR1 MNHEY, CDR2 SVGAGI. CDR3 in amino acids: CASTAGYTGELFF. The DNA of the CDR3 is TGTGCCAGCACTGCAGGATACACCGGGGAGCTGTTTTTT.

This clone was picked up one time. V gene TRBV19 combines with J gene TRBJ1-2; D gene unclear. Looked up from germline, CDR1 is LNHDA and CDR2 is SQIVND (reference sequence). The CDR3 runs to 11 residues. V was clipped by 6 bases and J by 3 bases, with 5 bases between them. This chain's CDR3 is CASRRDYGYTF. CDR3 DNA: TGTGCCAGTAGGAGGGACTATGGCTACACCTTC. The variable domain in full, completed from reference TRBV19 and TRBJ1-2, reads DGGITQSPKYLFRKEGQNVTLSCEQNLNHDAMYWYRQDPGQGLRLIYYSQIVNDFQKGDIAEGYSVSREKKESFPLTVTSAQKNPTAFYLCASRRDYGYTFGSGTRLTVV.

This clone was counted once. V gene TRBV24-1 combines with J gene TRBJ2-5, with D tentatively TRBD2 (5 bases). In germline, CDR1 is KGHDR, CDR2 SFDVKD. The CDR3 is made up of 16 amino acids. V lost 4 bases to trimming and J lost 5 bases, with 19 bases between them. CDR3 bases: TGTGCCACCAGTGACCTCGGGATCAAGGGCAGGGAGACCCAGTACTTC. This translates into CATSDLGIKGRETQYF.

V and J are TRBV7-2 and TRBJ1-5; D gene unclear. The CDR3 length is 13 residues. Germline V gene lookup returns CDR1 SGHTA and CDR2 FQGNSA. Trimming stripped 5 bases from V and 3 bases from J, with 8 bases between. CDR3: CASSPRFNQPQHF. The DNA of the CDR3 is TGTGCCAGCAGCCCCAGATTCAATCAGCCCCAGCATTTT.

A single count supports this clone. V and J are TRBV30 and TRBJ2-5; a possible D gene is TRBD1 (5 bases). Germline CDR1 and CDR2: GTSNPN and SVGIG (reference sequence). The CDR3 extends over 14 amino acids. Trimming cost V 1 base and J 5 bases, with 14 bases left between them. The CDR3 loop is CAWSAGLGRETQYF. The DNA of the CDR3 is TGTGCCTGGAGTGCAGGGTTGGGTAGGGAGACCCAGTACTTC.

This chain links TRBV9 with TRBJ2-2; unclear D gene. Germline V gives CDR1 SGDLS, CDR2 YYNGEE. Trimming shortened V by 2 bases and J by 4 bases, and 6 bases separated the two germline ends. The CDR3 length is 13 residues. CDR3 sequence (DNA): TGTGCCAGCAGCGTCGGGTCCACCGGGGAGCTGTTTTTT. Translation: CASSVGSTGELFF.